Listed here are 27 T cell receptor beta chains from one sample, sequenced in a study of shared clonotypes between healthy human individuals (dated by TCRdb to 2020 to 2022). Library prep was done by the immunoSEQ multiplex PCR assay. Held by TCRdb, this immuneACCESS table contains in-frame sequences only and omits some clones. Under half of the omission traces to an unresolved V gene where checked; the cause of the rest is unknown. For this sample there are 2 million to 2.5 million clones; around 95% appear just once. Around 0.13% of the sample belongs to the ten largest clones. Sequencing used naive CD4+ T cells sorted from blood. Explained via the paper, the cell subset or site label denotes: CD45RA+ positively selected. These receptors were obtained from a man aged 18 to 29 in good health.

The CDR3 is CAWSGPEDAYNSPLHF. The DNA of the CDR3 is TGTGCCTGGAGTGGACCCGAAGACGCCTATAATTCACCCCTCCACTTT. V is TRBV30 and J is TRBJ1-6; D gene unclear. Germline V gene lookup returns CDR1 GTSNPN and CDR2 SVGIG (reference sequence). The CDR3 totals 16 residues. Deletions cut 1 base from V and 2 bases from J, with 12 bases between.

In its sample, this clone was seen once. The rearrangement links TRBV18 to TRBJ2-7; a weak D match, TRBD1 (6 bases). The CDR3 has 16 amino acids. Germline V CDR1 and CDR2: KGHSH, LQKENI. Trimming pared 2 bases from V and 3 bases from J, leaving 17 bases between. CDR3 in DNA: TGTGCCAGCTCACCATCCCTGACAGGCATCGGCTACGAGCAGTACTTC. It is translated as CASSPSLTGIGYEQYF.

In DNA form, the CDR3 reads TGCAGCGTTGGTCCAGGGGCAAGGAAGCAGTTCTTC. It encodes CSVGPGARKQFF. The chain employs TRBV29-1 and TRBJ2-1; the D gene is possibly TRBD1 (6 bases). Germline CDR1 reads SQVTM; CDR2 reads ANQGSEA. The CDR3 extends over 12 amino acids. Trimming removed 4 bases at V and 11 bases at J, with 15 bases between.

The chain employs TRBV6-4 and TRBJ2-3, with TRBD1 matching over 9 bases. The ends lost 3 bases at V and 5 bases at J; junction bases unmatched: 6. Germline CDR1 MRHNA, CDR2 SNTAGT. The length of the CDR3 is 15 residues. CDR3 coding DNA: TGTGCCAGCAGTGAGGGGACAGGGCGAGGAGATACGCAGTATTTT. This sequence encodes CASSEGTGRGDTQYF.

This clone has only one observation. The V gene is TRBV10-3, the J gene TRBJ2-1; perhaps TRBD2 as D (6 bases). The CDR3 extends over 12 amino acids. Germline CDR1 and CDR2: ENHRY and SYGVKD. Trimming shortened V by 8 bases and J by 6 bases, and 11 bases separated the two germline ends. The CDR3 DNA reads as TGTGCCATCGGGCGGGAAAGCAATGAGCAGTTCTTC. It codes for CAIGRESNEQFF.

V is TRBV6-4 and J is TRBJ2-5, with a weak D call TRBD1 (6 bases). CDR1 and CDR2 from the germline V gene are MRHNA and SNTAGT. Trimming removed 3 bases at V and 2 bases at J, with 10 bases between. This CDR3 is 14 amino acids long. CDR3 amino acids: CASSEQQGQETQYF. The CDR3 coding sequence is TGTGCCAGCAGTGAGCAACAGGGACAAGAGACCCAGTACTTC.

The chain recombines TRBV7-3 with TRBJ2-2; D not resolved. This CDR3 spans 17 amino acids. V was trimmed by 3 bases and J by 6 bases, leaving 20 bases between them. CDR1 and CDR2 from the germline V gene are SGHTA and FQGTGA. Written as DNA, the CDR3 is TGTGCCAGCAGCTTGCCTTGGGGTCGGGCGGACCCCGGGGAGCTGTTTTTT. Residues: CASSLPWGRADPGELFF. Full variable domain (rest looked up from reference TRBV7-3 and TRBJ2-2): GAGVSQTPSNKVTEKGKYVELRCDPISGHTALYWYRQSLGQGPEFLIYFQGTGAADDSGLPNDRFFAVRPEGSVSTLKIQRTERGDSAVYLCASSLPWGRADPGELFFGEGSRLTVL.

This clone was picked up a small number of times. The chain joins TRBV6-5 to TRBJ1-6; perhaps TRBD1 as D (6 bases). The CDR3 runs 14 residues. Germline CDR1 is MNHEY and CDR2 is SVGAGI. V was cut by 8 bases and J by 6 bases, with 14 bases left in between. CDR3: CASARGRLNSPLHF. CDR3 nucleotides: TGTGCCAGCGCCAGGGGTAGGCTTAATTCACCCCTCCACTTT.

Only one count was recorded for this clone. The V gene is TRBV5-6, the J gene TRBJ1-6; tentative D call: TRBD1 (6 bases). CDR1 and CDR2 from the germline V gene are SGHDT and YYEEEE. This CDR3 contains 18 residues. Trimming removed 0 bases at V and 3 bases at J, with 16 bases between. The CDR3: CASSLAIVQGSYNSPLHF. The CDR3 DNA reads TGTGCCAGCAGCTTGGCGATTGTACAGGGAAGCTATAATTCACCCCTCCACTTT.

The rearrangement uses TRBV2 and TRBJ1-3; D is unclear. The CDR3 runs to 14 residues. CDR1 is SNHLY, CDR2 FYNNEI, per germline. The V gene lost 3 bases and the J gene lost 2 bases, with 8 bases spanning the gap. This CDR3 reads CASSDSPPGNTIYF. The CDR3 DNA is TGTGCCAGCAGTGACAGTCCACCTGGAAACACCATATATTTT.

The rearrangement uses TRBV5-1 and TRBJ1-5, with 8 bases matching TRBD1. V was pared by 0 bases and J by 6 bases, with 5 bases of the junction left unmatched. Per the germline V gene, CDR1 is SGHRS and CDR2 is YFSETQ. The CDR3 is 15 amino acids. CDR3 DNA sequence: TGCGCCAGCAGCTTGGACAGGGGGGTTGGTCAGCCCCAGCATTTT. Translation gives CASSLDRGVGQPQHF.

The rearrangement links TRBV4-3 to TRBJ1-4; 11 bases are a match to TRBD1. Trimming took 3 bases from V and 8 from J; bases not matched to a gene: 8. Looked up from germline, CDR1 is LGHNA and CDR2 is YSLEER. The CDR3 loop spans 16 amino acids. CDR3 in DNA: TGCGCCAGCAGCCACGGACAGGGGGCGGGGGAGGAAAAACTGTTTTTT. Translating it yields CASSHGQGAGEEKLFF.

The chain couples TRBV29-1 to TRBJ2-3; TRBD1 aligns across 9 bases. CDR1 SQVTM and CDR2 ANQGSEA come from the germline V gene. This CDR3 has 15 amino acids. Trimming took 0 bases from V and 4 from J; bases not matched to a gene: 5. The CDR3 nucleotides are TGCAGCGTTGAAGAACGGGGACAGGGATCAGATACGCAGTATTTT. As protein: CSVEERGQGSDTQYF.

The CDR3 sequence is CASSPWDRTYEQYF. In DNA, the CDR3 is TGCGCCAGCAGCCCCTGGGACAGGACCTACGAGCAGTACTTC. J is TRBJ2-7 and V is TRBV4-1, with 8 bases that match TRBD1. With 4 bases clipped from V and 2 bases from J, the junction kept 4 bases outside the gene matches. Germline lookup yields CDR1 MGHRA and CDR2 YSYEKL. CDR3 length equals 14 residues.

The chain combines TRBV11-2 with TRBJ2-1; D is uncertain. Germline V gene lookup returns CDR1 SGHAT and CDR2 FQNNGV. This CDR3 has 15 residues. V lost 1 base and J 0 bases, leaving 7 bases between the germline ends. CDR3 coding DNA: TGTGCCAGCAGCTTAGGACCTAGCTCCTACAATGAGCAGTTCTTC. This encodes CASSLGPSSYNEQFF.

On this clone: Different DNA sequences within this sample yield the same CDR3. The V and J genes are TRBV11-2 and TRBJ2-7, with 8 bases that match TRBD1. This CDR3 region has 14 residues. The germline V gene has CDR1 SGHAT and CDR2 FQNNGV. Trimming at V came to 5 bases and at J to 4 bases, leaving 7 bases not matched to a gene. The CDR3 sequence is CASSPGQGRYEQYF. As DNA, the CDR3 is TGTGCCAGCAGCCCAGGACAGGGCCGATACGAGCAGTACTTC.

This sequence joins TRBV11-3 and TRBJ1-1; weak D call: TRBD1 (5 bases). Trimming shortened V by 0 bases and J by 8 bases, and 10 bases separated the two germline ends. There are 13 residues in the CDR3. Germline values: CDR1 SGHNT, CDR2 YENEEA. Here the CDR3 reads CASSLDGTDEAFF. In nucleotides, the CDR3 is TGTGCCAGCAGCTTAGATGGGACGGACGAAGCTTTCTTT. Combining the CDR3 with reference TRBV11-3 and TRBJ1-1 gives the whole variable domain EAGVVQSPRYKIIEKKQPVAFWCNPISGHNTLYWYLQNLGQGPELLIRYENEEAVDDSQLPKDRFSAERLKGVDSTLKIQPAELGDSAVYLCASSLDGTDEAFFGQGTRLTVV.

The chain carries TRBV10-3 and TRBJ2-7, with 10 positions matching TRBD1. The CDR3 is 13 residues long. Germline V gene sequence: CDR1 ENHRY, CDR2 SYGVKD. V dropped 8 bases and J dropped 5; count of bases not matched to a gene: 6. The CDR3: CAIGRDRGHEQYF. CDR3 nucleotide sequence: TGTGCCATCGGCCGGGACAGGGGTCACGAGCAGTACTTC.

This chain links TRBV5-1 with TRBJ2-2; 8 bases fit TRBD1. Per the germline V gene, CDR1 is SGHRS and CDR2 is YFSETQ. This CDR3 region has 15 residues. J lost 6 bases, V lost 0 bases, and 4 bases had no gene match. The CDR3 loop reads CASSLGQGKAGELFF. CDR3 DNA sequence: TGCGCCAGCAGCTTGGGACAGGGGAAGGCCGGGGAGCTGTTTTTT.

The CDR3 here is CAWSRTGTPFYEQYF. The DNA for the CDR3 is TGTGCCTGGAGTCGCACCGGGACTCCTTTCTACGAGCAGTACTTC. This chain links TRBV30 with TRBJ2-7; TRBD2 is a possible D gene (6 bases). The V gene's germline CDR1 is GTSNPN and CDR2 SVGIG (reference sequence). The length of the CDR3 is 15 residues. Between the trimmed V and J ends, which lost 2 bases and 3 bases, there was a span of 17 bases.

Only a few counts were recorded for this clone. The V gene is TRBV16, the J gene TRBJ1-5; D is unresolved. Trimming took off 2 bases at V and 3 bases at J, with 20 bases between the two ends. Germline V lookup: CDR1 KGHSY, CDR2 FQNENV. The CDR3 extends over 18 amino acids. The CDR3 loop is CASSQGGRQGGTNQPQHF. DNA for the CDR3: TGTGCCAGCAGCCAAGGTGGCAGGCAAGGAGGCACCAATCAGCCCCAGCATTTT.

In DNA form, the CDR3 reads TGTGCCAGCAGCCAAGGGACAGGAGTAACCTACGAGCAGTACTTC. It yields the protein CASSQGTGVTYEQYF. The rearrangement joins TRBV14 to TRBJ2-7, with 7 bases fitting TRBD1. Trimming took 1 base from V and 2 from J; bases not matched to a gene: 5. The CDR3 extends over 15 amino acids. Germline V lookup: CDR1 SGHDN, CDR2 FVKESK.

This chain connects TRBV6-5 to TRBJ2-2, with 7 bases that match TRBD2. Germline CDR1 is MNHEY and CDR2 is SVGAGI. This CDR3 is built from 14 residues. Trimming cost V 7 bases and J 6 bases; bases outside gene matches: 8. CDR3 coding DNA: TGTGCCAGCACACGCGGGGGAGCGTCCGGGGAGCTGTTTTTT. Translating it yields CASTRGGASGELFF.

The V and J genes are TRBV29-1 and TRBJ2-5, with 7 nucleotides matching TRBD2. CDR3 length equals 14 residues. In germline, CDR1 is SQVTM, CDR2 ANQGSEA. The trim removed 5 bases at V and 5 bases at J, leaving 11 bases unmatched. CDR3 coding DNA: TGCAGCGTTTTAGTCAGCGGGAAGGGGGAGACCCAGTACTTC. Residues: CSVLVSGKGETQYF.

The chain joins TRBV6-5 to TRBJ2-3, with 12 bases matching TRBD2. V trimming: 6 bases; J trimming: 4 bases; junction bases outside the gene matches: 5. CDR3 size: 15 residues. Germline CDR1 and CDR2: MNHEY and SVGAGI. Here the CDR3 reads CASRRLAGVADTQYF. In DNA, the CDR3 is TGTGCCAGCAGGCGACTAGCGGGAGTGGCAGATACGCAGTATTTT.

With regard to this clone: Other nucleotide sequences from this sample produce the same CDR3. This sequence joins TRBV6-6 and TRBJ1-2, with 9 bases that match TRBD1. CDR3 length: 13 residues. V was pared by 6 bases and J by 4 bases, with 3 bases of the junction left unmatched. The germline V gene encodes CDR1 MNHNY and CDR2 SVGAGI (reference sequence). CDR3: CASSLDRGYGYTF. Here the CDR3 DNA reads TGTGCCAGCAGCCTGGACAGGGGCTATGGCTACACCTTC.

The chain couples TRBV29-1 to TRBJ2-1; TRBD2 aligns across 9 bases. Germline V gene data show CDR1 as SQVTM and CDR2 as ANQGSEA. Germline trimming cut 7 bases from V and 2 bases from J; bases unmatched to any gene: 9. CDR3 length: 15 amino acids. CDR3 nucleotide sequence: TGCAGCGGTGTCGCGGGAGGGAAAACCTACAATGAGCAGTTCTTC. Protein sequence: CSGVAGGKTYNEQFF.